This T cell receptor beta chain was sequenced in a study of T-cell reconstitution after alpha-beta-depleted transplantation in children (dated by TCRdb to about 2016). With regard to the full study: T-cell immune reconstitution after TCRalphabeta/CD19-depleted allogeneic hematopoietic cell transplantation in children was quantitatively tracked in the study by means of TCR repertoire profiling.

The library was prepared using PCR. Sequencing was performed on an Illumina HiSeq 2500. TCR library preparation used molecular barcoding, with unique molecular identifiers applied to normalize quantification of the TCRbeta repertoire. TCRdb's own reprocessing of the public reads used fastp at Q25 and MiXCR and kept productive beta chains. All rows with the same CDR3 protein become a single entry with the most common DNA and genes. The sample contains about 590,000 distinct CDR3 sequences, about an eighth of them found a single time. Jointly, the top ten make up approximately 2.1% of the sample. The full study reports these points: Over the following months the frequencies of hyperexpanded clones went down, and after one year T-cell counts and TCRbeta diversity were mostly credited to newly produced T cells. The apparently early recovery of alphabetaT-cell counts about two months after transplant reportedly depended on only several hundred rapidly expanded clones that came from non-depleted graft cells. The high TCRbeta diversity at day 60 in some patients was ascribed to recipient T cells and intrathymic progenitors that had survived conditioning.

Only a few counts were recorded for this clonotype. Its antigen has not been determined. Base qualities are not provided; no much larger clone lies one nucleotide away. What this sample's treatment or condition label stands for: allogeneic hematopoietic cell transplantation with graft depleted of TCRalphabeta T cells and CD19 B cells. The transplant recipients were children given TCRalphabeta/CD19-depleted allogeneic hematopoietic cell grafts. Trimming removed 5 bases from V and 5 bases from J, leaving 16 bases between the germline ends. CDR1 and CDR2 are read off the germline V gene (reference sequence) as SEHNR and FQNEAQ. There are 14 amino acids in the CDR3, from cysteine to phenylalanine inclusive. Kept here is only the CDR3 DNA, which spans 42 bases and is read in frame from base 1.

This TCR came from a male patient younger than 18 who had a stem cell transplant for acute myeloid leukemia, so the T cells may come from the graft donor. Recombination connected TRBV7-9 to TRBJ2-7, with no reliable assignment of the D segment. The sample consisted of PBMCs, mostly from graft donor cells, taken 360 days after TCRalphabeta/CD19-depleted stem cell transplant. The sequence in DNA is TGTGCCAGCAGCATGCCCCCCCTAGACGACGAGCAGTACTTC. This encodes CASSMPPLDDEQYF.